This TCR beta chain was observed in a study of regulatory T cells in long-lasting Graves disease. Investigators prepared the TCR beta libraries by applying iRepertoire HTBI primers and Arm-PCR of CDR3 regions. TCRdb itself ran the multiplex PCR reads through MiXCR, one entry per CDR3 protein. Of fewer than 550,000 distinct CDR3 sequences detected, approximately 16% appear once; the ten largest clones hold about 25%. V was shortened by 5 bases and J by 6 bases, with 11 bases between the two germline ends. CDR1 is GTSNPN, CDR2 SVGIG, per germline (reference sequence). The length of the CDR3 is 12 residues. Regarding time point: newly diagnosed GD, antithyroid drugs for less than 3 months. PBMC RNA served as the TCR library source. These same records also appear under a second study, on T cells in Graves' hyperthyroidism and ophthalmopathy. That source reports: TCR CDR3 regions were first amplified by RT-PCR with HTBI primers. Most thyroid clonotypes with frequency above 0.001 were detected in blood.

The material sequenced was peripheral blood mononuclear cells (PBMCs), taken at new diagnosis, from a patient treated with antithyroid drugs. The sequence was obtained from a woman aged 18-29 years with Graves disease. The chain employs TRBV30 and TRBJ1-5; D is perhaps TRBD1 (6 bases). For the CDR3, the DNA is TGTGCCTGGGCGACAGGATGTCAGCCCCAGCATTTT. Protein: CAWATGCQPQHF. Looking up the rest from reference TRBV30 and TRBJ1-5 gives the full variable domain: SQTIHQWPATLVQPVGSPLSLECTVEGTSNPNLYWYRQAAGRGLQLLFYSVGIGQISSEVPQNLSASRPQDRQFILSSKKLLLSDSGFYLCAWATGCQPQHFGDGTRLSIL.